This T cell receptor (beta chain) was captured by sequencing in a study of blood T cell repertoires in COVID-19. Study summary: Italy, Spain and the United States were the sources of the convalescent and acute COVID-19 samples. T cells, B-cell-depleted T cells, or PBMCs provided the cDNA or gDNA that served as material.

In the original workflow: It was from reference gene primer amplification that nucleated cell counts were estimated. TCRdb's copy holds only in-frame clones and misses some; the assay was immunoSEQ multiplex PCR. That table furnishes V, J and clone size, whereas the DNA furnished D and trimming. Of 200,000 to 250,000 clones detected, around nine tenths appear once; the ten largest clones hold around 1.5%. This clone was counted once. Germline CDR1 reads SNHLY; CDR2 reads FYNNEI. The V end lost 9 bases, the J end lost 0 bases, and 11 bases lay between the germline ends. The CDR3 runs to 13 residues. This sequence was found in a man aged 18 to 35 with active or convalescent COVID-19. Sequencing was carried out using peripheral blood. The genes are TRBV2 and TRBJ1-1, with a possible D match to TRBD1 (5 bases). The CDR3 coding sequence is TGTGCCAGTTACGGGGGGATGAACACTGAAGCTTTCTTT. This translates into CASYGGMNTEAFF.